This T cell receptor (beta chain) was found in a study of CXCR3-negative and CXCR3-positive naive CD8 T cells. Whole-study results and caveats: Comparably high diversity marked both naive subsets, whereas memory CD8+ cells had much lower diversity. Memory, not naive, CXCR3-negative and CXCR3-positive cells differed in TRBV-TRBJ usage.

The authors prepared UMI-labeled TRB cDNA libraries by 5' RACE. TCRdb re-analyzed the 5' RACE reads; it lists each CDR3 protein once, without DNA. With 20,000 to 25,000 distinct CDR3 sequences in the sample, the ten largest clones hold about 4.2%. On this clonotype: The antigen is unknown.

CDR3 length: 16 residues. Each CD8+ T cell subset was flow-sorted in triplicate. Every sort contained 300,000 cells. Naive CD8+ T cells had a CD45RO-CCR7+CD27+CD95- phenotype. Sequencing was carried out using naive CXCR3- CD8+ T cells from blood. Described subset: CD45RO-CCR7+CD27+CD95- naive CD8+ T cells lacking CXCR3 (TNR3-). V and J are TRBV12-3 or TRBV12-4 and TRBJ1-5; TCRdb's D call, TRBD1, is unchecked because there is no DNA. This TCR was sampled from a human donor in good health. Some clones in this sample may be carry-over from other donors' samples. CDR3 sequence: CASSPGWQSSNQPQHF.